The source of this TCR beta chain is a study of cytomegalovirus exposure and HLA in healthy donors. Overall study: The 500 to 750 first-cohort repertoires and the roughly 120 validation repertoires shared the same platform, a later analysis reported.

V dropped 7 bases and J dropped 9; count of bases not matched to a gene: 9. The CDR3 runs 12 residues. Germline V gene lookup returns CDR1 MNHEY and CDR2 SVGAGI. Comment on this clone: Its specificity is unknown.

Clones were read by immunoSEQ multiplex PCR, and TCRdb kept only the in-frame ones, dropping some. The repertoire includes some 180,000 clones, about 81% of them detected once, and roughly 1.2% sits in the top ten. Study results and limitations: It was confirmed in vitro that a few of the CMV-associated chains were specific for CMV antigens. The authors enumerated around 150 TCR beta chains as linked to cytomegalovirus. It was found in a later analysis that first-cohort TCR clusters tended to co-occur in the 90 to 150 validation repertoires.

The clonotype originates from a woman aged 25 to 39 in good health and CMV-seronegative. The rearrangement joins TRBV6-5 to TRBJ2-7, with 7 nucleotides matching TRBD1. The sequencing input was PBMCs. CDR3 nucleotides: TGTGCCAGCACCTACACAGGGGTCGGGCAGTACTTC. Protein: CASTYTGVGQYF.